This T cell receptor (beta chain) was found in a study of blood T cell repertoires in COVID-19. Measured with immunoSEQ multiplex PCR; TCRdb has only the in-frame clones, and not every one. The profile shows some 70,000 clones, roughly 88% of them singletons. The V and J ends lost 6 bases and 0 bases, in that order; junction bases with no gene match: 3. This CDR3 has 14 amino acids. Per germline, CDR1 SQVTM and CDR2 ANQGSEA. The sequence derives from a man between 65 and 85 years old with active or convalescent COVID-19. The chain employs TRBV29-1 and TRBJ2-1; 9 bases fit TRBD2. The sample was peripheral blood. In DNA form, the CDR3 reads TGCAGCGTCCTTAGCGGGAGCTCCTACAATGAGCAGTTCTTC. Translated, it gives CSVLSGSSYNEQFF.